A selection of T cell receptor beta chains follows, all from one sample in a study of response to subunit inactivated influenza vaccine. Each CDR3 protein gets one entry after TCRdb re-called the RT-PCR reads with MiXCR. The table lists a few hundred thousand distinct CDR3 sequences, less than 15% of them singletons. Sequencing used PBMCs from blood, obtained about 11 days after vaccination. Every receptor here comes from a man aged 45-60 years who received an inactivated influenza vaccine. The CDR3 runs from the conserved cysteine through the conserved F or W. Fields, in order: clone size, V gene, D gene, J gene, CDR3 DNA, CDR3 protein. The D gene is left open where the match is weak. Clone size is shown for a subset of rows, as once, few, many or a class of expanded clone.

size: few; V: TRBV11-2; D: .; J: TRBJ2-5; DNA: TGTGCCACTCAGGGGCAGGCTTCGGGTGAAGAGACCCAGTACTTC; CDR3: CATQGQASGEETQYF
size: few; V: TRBV27; D: TRBD2; J: TRBJ2-3; DNA: TGTGCCAGCAGTTTTGTTCTAGCGGGAGTGGTGGATACGCAGTATTTT; CDR3: CASSFVLAGVVDTQYF
size: few; V: TRBV20-1; D: .; J: TRBJ2-3; DNA: TGCAGTGCTAGTTTGGCCGCGTATAGCACAGATACGCAGTATTTT; CDR3: CSASLAAYSTDTQYF
size: few; V: TRBV4-3; D: TRBD1; J: TRBJ1-2; DNA: TGCGCCAGCAGCCAATCCCGCAGGGGGGACTATGGCTACACCTTC; CDR3: CASSQSRRGDYGYTF
size: few; V: TRBV11-2; D: .; J: TRBJ1-1; DNA: TGTGCCAGCAGCTTAGATTCCTGGGGTAACACTGAAGCTTTCTTT; CDR3: CASSLDSWGNTEAFF
size: .; V: TRBV2; D: .; J: TRBJ2-5; DNA: TGTGCCAGCACGTGGACGATCGGCGAGACCCAGTACTTC; CDR3: CASTWTIGETQYF
size: .; V: TRBV5-1; D: .; J: TRBJ2-1; DNA: TGCGCCAGCAGTTCTTTGATCAATGAGCAGTTCTTC; CDR3: CASSSLINEQFF
size: .; V: TRBV20-1; D: TRBD1; J: TRBJ2-7; DNA: TGCAGTGCGAGCTCTATTTCGGACAGGGGAGGTGTCGAGCAGTACTTC; CDR3: CSASSISDRGGVEQYF
size: few; V: TRBV15; D: .; J: TRBJ2-5; DNA: TGTGCCACCAGCAGAGATCCTGGCGAGACCCAGTACTTC; CDR3: CATSRDPGETQYF
size: few; V: TRBV5-1; D: .; J: TRBJ2-5; DNA: TGCGCCAGCAGCTTGGCCTTTGGCCCGGGAGAGACCCAGTACTTC; CDR3: CASSLAFGPGETQYF
size: few; V: TRBV6-1; D: TRBD2; J: TRBJ2-3; DNA: TGTGCCAGCAGATCGGGAGGGAATACAGATACGCAGTATTTT; CDR3: CASRSGGNTDTQYF
size: many; V: TRBV5-1; D: TRBD1; J: TRBJ1-4; DNA: TGCGCCAGCAGCTGGGACAGTGTCGAAGAAAAACTGTTTTTT; CDR3: CASSWDSVEEKLFF
size: many; V: TRBV3-1; D: .; J: TRBJ1-1; DNA: TGTGCCAGCAGCCGCCTCGAAATGAACACTGAAGCTTTCTTT; CDR3: CASSRLEMNTEAFF
size: .; V: TRBV29-1; D: .; J: TRBJ2-3; DNA: TGCAGCGTTTTTCAACTCTCAGGGGGGGGGAGCACAGATACGCAGTATTTT; CDR3: CSVFQLSGGGSTDTQYF
size: .; V: TRBV18; D: .; J: TRBJ2-1; DNA: TGTGCCAGCACCTCTGGGGTTAATCGCATCTACAATGAGCAGTTCTTC; CDR3: CASTSGVNRIYNEQFF
size: .; V: TRBV30; D: .; J: TRBJ1-2; DNA: TGTGCCTGGAGAGGGGGGTCAGGCTATGGCTACACCTTC; CDR3: CAWRGGSGYGYTF
size: once; V: TRBV11-2; D: TRBD2; J: TRBJ2-3; DNA: TGTGCCAGCAGCTGGGGGAGGGGACTAGCGGGCGGGGCGGTTCTAACAGATACGCAGTATTTT; CDR3: CASSWGRGLAGGAVLTDTQYF
size: few; V: TRBV10-3; D: .; J: TRBJ2-5; DNA: TGTGCCATCAGTGAGATAGGAGAGACCCAGTACTTC; CDR3: CAISEIGETQYF
size: few; V: TRBV5-1; D: TRBD1; J: TRBJ2-1; DNA: TGCGCCAGCAGCCCCGGGACAGGGGGTTCCAATGAGCAGTTCTTC; CDR3: CASSPGTGGSNEQFF
size: .; V: TRBV5-5; D: .; J: TRBJ1-6; DNA: TGTGCCAGCAGCTTGAACCTTAACAGTGAATCACCCCTCCACTTT; CDR3: CASSLNLNSESPLHF
size: .; V: TRBV28; D: .; J: TRBJ2-3; DNA: TGTGCCAGCAGTGTTGCCCCGGGGACGCAGTATTTT; CDR3: CASSVAPGTQYF
size: few; V: TRBV4-3; D: .; J: TRBJ1-3; DNA: TGCGCCAGCAGCCCAGGTGGGCTTCTTGGAAACACCATATATTTT; CDR3: CASSPGGLLGNTIYF
size: .; V: TRBV6-2/TRBV6-3; D: .; J: TRBJ2-5; DNA: TGTGCCAGCAGCACCGCCTCGGACCCCCTGGGACTTGAGACCCAGTACTTC; CDR3: CASSTASDPLGLETQYF
size: few; V: TRBV20-1; D: .; J: TRBJ2-3; DNA: TGCAGTGCTATCCGAGGACAGACGAATGATGGGTATACGCAGTATTTT; CDR3: CSAIRGQTNDGYTQYF
size: .; V: TRBV18; D: .; J: TRBJ1-4; DNA: TGTGCCAGCTCACCATCCGCAACTAATGAAAAACTGTTTTTT; CDR3: CASSPSATNEKLFF
size: few; V: TRBV28; D: TRBD1; J: TRBJ2-3; DNA: TGTGCCAGCAGTCCTCCGGGACAGGGGGAGGCAGATACGCAGTATTTT; CDR3: CASSPPGQGEADTQYF
size: many; V: TRBV7-2; D: .; J: TRBJ2-1; DNA: TGTGCCAGCAGCCTGGACACAGACAATGAGCAGTTCTTC; CDR3: CASSLDTDNEQFF
size: .; V: TRBV14; D: .; J: TRBJ2-5; DNA: TGTGCCAGCAGCCACGATATCGGGACCCAGTACTTC; CDR3: CASSHDIGTQYF
size: .; V: TRBV3-1; D: .; J: TRBJ2-7; DNA: TGTGCCAGCAGCCAAGTTTTTGCAGGGGTTGACGAGCAGTACTTC; CDR3: CASSQVFAGVDEQYF
size: .; V: TRBV18; D: TRBD2; J: TRBJ2-1; DNA: TGTGCCAGCTCACCGCCGGGACTAGCATTCGATGAGCAGTTCTTC; CDR3: CASSPPGLAFDEQFF
size: .; V: TRBV5-5; D: TRBD2; J: TRBJ2-2; DNA: TGTGCCAGCAGCTTATTCCCAATAGCGGGAGGCCGGCCCGGGGAGCTGTTTTTT; CDR3: CASSLFPIAGGRPGELFF
size: .; V: TRBV27; D: .; J: TRBJ1-6; DNA: TGTGCCAGCAACCAGGGGACCAATTCACCCCTCCACTTT; CDR3: CASNQGTNSPLHF
size: .; V: TRBV20-1; D: TRBD1; J: TRBJ2-5; DNA: TGCAGTGCGGCCGGGACAGGGGCTCCTGAGACCCAGTACTTC; CDR3: CSAAGTGAPETQYF
size: few; V: TRBV4-3; D: .; J: TRBJ1-5; DNA: TGCGCCAGCAGCCAAGATCTAGGCACCAATCAGCCCCAGCATTTT; CDR3: CASSQDLGTNQPQHF
size: few; V: TRBV2; D: .; J: TRBJ1-5; DNA: TGTGCCAGCAGGGGGGAGGAGGGCAATCAGCCCCAGCATTTT; CDR3: CASRGEEGNQPQHF
size: few; V: TRBV30; D: .; J: TRBJ2-7; DNA: TGTGCCTGGAGTGTCGGCACCCAAGCCTACGAGCAGTACTTC; CDR3: CAWSVGTQAYEQYF
size: .; V: TRBV12-3/TRBV12-4; D: .; J: TRBJ2-2; DNA: TGTGCCAGCAGCCATACCACTAGAGCCGGGGAGCTGTTTTTT; CDR3: CASSHTTRAGELFF
size: .; V: TRBV6-2/TRBV6-3; D: .; J: TRBJ2-6; DNA: TGTGCCAGCAGTTACTCCAACCTTAGGTCTGGGGCCAACGTCCTGACTTTC; CDR3: CASSYSNLRSGANVLTF
size: .; V: TRBV24-1; D: TRBD2; J: TRBJ2-5; DNA: TGTGCCACCAGTGACAATAGCGGGACCAAGACCCAGTACTTC; CDR3: CATSDNSGTKTQYF
size: .; V: TRBV30; D: .; J: TRBJ1-5; DNA: TGTGCCTGGACTTACGGGGGCAGCAATCAGCCCCAGCATTTT; CDR3: CAWTYGGSNQPQHF